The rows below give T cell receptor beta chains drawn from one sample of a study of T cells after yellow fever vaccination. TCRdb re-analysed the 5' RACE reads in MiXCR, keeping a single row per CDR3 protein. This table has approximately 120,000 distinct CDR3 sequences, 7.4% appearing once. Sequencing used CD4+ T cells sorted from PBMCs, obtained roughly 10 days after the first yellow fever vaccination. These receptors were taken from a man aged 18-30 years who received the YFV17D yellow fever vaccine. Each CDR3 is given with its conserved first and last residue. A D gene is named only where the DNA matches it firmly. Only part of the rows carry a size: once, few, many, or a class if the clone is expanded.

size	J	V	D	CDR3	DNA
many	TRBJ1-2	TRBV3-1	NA	CASSHWTTAYGYTF	TGTGCCAGCAGCCACTGGACAACGGCCTATGGCTACACCTTC
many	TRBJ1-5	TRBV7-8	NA	CASSWGNQPQHF	TGTGCCAGCAGCTGGGGCAATCAGCCCCAGCATTTT
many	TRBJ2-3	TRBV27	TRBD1	CASSSGTEGNTQYF	TGTGCCAGCAGTTCTGGGACAGAGGGAAATACGCAGTATTTT
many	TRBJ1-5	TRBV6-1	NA	CASSGRESQPQHF	TGTGCCAGCAGTGGGAGGGAATCTCAGCCCCAGCATTTT
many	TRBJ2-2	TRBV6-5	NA	CASSYQGLSNTGELFF	TGTGCCAGCAGTTACCAGGGACTGTCGAACACCGGGGAGCTGTTTTTT
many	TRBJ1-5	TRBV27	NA	CASSFAAGNQPQHF	TGTGCCAGCAGTTTCGCGGCTGGCAATCAGCCCCAGCATTTT
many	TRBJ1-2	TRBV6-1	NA	CASLPRGFPGYGYTF	TGTGCCAGCCTTCCCCGCGGGTTCCCGGGATATGGCTACACCTTC
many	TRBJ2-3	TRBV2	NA	CASSEAYGRTSTDTQYF	TGTGCCAGCAGTGAAGCCTACGGCAGGACCAGCACAGATACGCAGTATTTT
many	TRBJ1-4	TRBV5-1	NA	CASSLEFGGQLNEKLFF	TGCGCCAGCAGCTTGGAGTTTGGGGGGCAACTTAATGAAAAACTGTTTTTT
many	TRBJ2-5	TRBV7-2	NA	CASSRQETQYF	TGTGCCAGCAGCCGCCAAGAGACCCAGTACTTC
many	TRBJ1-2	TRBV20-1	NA	CSAKGSTAYGYTF	TGCAGTGCTAAGGGATCCACGGCGTATGGCTACACCTTC
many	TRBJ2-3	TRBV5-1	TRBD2	CASSWTSGVVSDTQYF	TGCGCCAGCAGCTGGACTAGCGGGGTAGTATCAGATACGCAGTATTTT
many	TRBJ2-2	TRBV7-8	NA	CASSFRNTGELFF	TGTGCCAGCAGCTTCAGGAACACCGGGGAGCTGTTTTTT
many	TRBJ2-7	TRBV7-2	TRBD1	CASSLSWDRSYEQYF	TGTGCCAGCAGCTTATCGTGGGACAGATCCTACGAGCAGTACTTC
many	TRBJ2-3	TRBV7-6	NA	CASSQDSYTDTQYF	TGTGCCAGCAGCCAAGACAGTTACACAGATACGCAGTATTTT
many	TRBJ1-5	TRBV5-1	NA	CASSFDVNQPQHF	TGCGCCAGCAGCTTCGACGTCAATCAGCCCCAGCATTTT
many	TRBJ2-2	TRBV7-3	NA	CASSSTGEGTGELFF	TGTGCCAGCAGCTCAACAGGGGAGGGCACCGGGGAGCTGTTTTTT
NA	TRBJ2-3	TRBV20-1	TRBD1	CSVPDRGRTDTQYF	TGCAGTGTCCCGGACAGGGGGCGAACAGATACGCAGTATTTT
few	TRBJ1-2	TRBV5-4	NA	CASSLLGYYGYTF	TGTGCCAGCAGCTTGTTGGGATACTATGGCTACACCTTC
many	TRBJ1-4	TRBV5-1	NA	CASSLGHENEKLFF	TGCGCCAGCAGCTTGGGACATGAAAATGAAAAACTGTTTTTT
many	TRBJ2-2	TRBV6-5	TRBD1	CASTLNRGTGELFF	TGTGCCAGCACCCTCAACAGGGGCACCGGGGAGCTGTTTTTT
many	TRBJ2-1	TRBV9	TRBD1	CASSVAATGYYNEQFF	TGTGCCAGCAGCGTTGCTGCGACAGGGTACTACAATGAGCAGTTCTTC
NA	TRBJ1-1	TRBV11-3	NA	CASSPDLEGEAFF	TGTGCCAGCAGCCCGGACCTGGAGGGTGAAGCTTTCTTT
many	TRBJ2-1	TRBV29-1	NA	CSRGESYNEQFF	TGCAGCCGGGGAGAAAGCTACAATGAGCAGTTCTTC
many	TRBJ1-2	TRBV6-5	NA	CASSYSKWGEGYTF	TGTGCCAGCAGTTACTCGAAGTGGGGGGAAGGCTACACCTTC
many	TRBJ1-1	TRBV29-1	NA	CSVGQGIHTEAFF	TGCAGCGTTGGCCAGGGGATCCACACTGAAGCTTTCTTT
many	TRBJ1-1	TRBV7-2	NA	CASSLVHMSGTEAFF	TGTGCCAGCAGCTTAGTGCACATGTCGGGCACTGAAGCTTTCTTT
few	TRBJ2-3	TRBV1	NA	CTSSQDLAGGLTGTDTQYF	TGCACCAGCAGCCAAGATCTAGCGGGGGGGCTTACGGGCACAGATACGCAGTATTTT
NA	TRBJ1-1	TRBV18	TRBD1	CASSPDRVWAFF	TGTGCCAGCTCACCCGACAGGGTTTGGGCTTTCTTT
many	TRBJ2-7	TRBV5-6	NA	CASSLWGAIYEQYF	TGTGCCAGCAGCTTGTGGGGGGCCATCTACGAGCAGTACTTC
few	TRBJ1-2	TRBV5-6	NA	CASSLVGGPYGYTF	TGTGCCAGCAGCTTGGTTGGGGGTCCCTATGGCTACACCTTC
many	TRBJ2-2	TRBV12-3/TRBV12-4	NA	CASERGVNTGELFF	TGTGCCAGCGAGAGGGGGGTGAACACCGGGGAGCTGTTTTTT
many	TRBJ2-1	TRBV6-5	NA	CASSYSPAGLSYNEQFF	TGTGCCAGCAGTTACAGTCCTGCGGGGCTCTCCTACAATGAGCAGTTCTTC
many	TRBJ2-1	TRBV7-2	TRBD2	CASSSQRGINEQFF	TGTGCCAGCAGTTCCCAGCGGGGGATAAATGAGCAGTTCTTC
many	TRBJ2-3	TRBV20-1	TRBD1	CSARVGQGPSDTQYF	TGCAGTGCTAGGGTAGGACAGGGGCCTTCAGATACGCAGTATTTT
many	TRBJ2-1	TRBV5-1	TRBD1	CASSSTGGTNNEQFF	TGCGCCAGCAGCTCGACAGGGGGAACAAACAATGAGCAGTTCTTC
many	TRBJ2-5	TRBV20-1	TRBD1	CSASQGGETQYF	TGCAGTGCTTCACAGGGGGGAGAGACCCAGTACTTC
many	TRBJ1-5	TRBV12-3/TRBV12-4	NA	CASSLTGHSNQPQHF	TGTGCCAGCAGTTTAACCGGGCATAGCAATCAGCCCCAGCATTTT
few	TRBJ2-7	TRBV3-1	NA	CASSQDLNGPARHF	TGTGCCAGCAGCCAAGATCTCAATGGGCCCGCTCGCCACTTC
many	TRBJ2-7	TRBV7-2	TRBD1	CASSSRTGGPYEQYF	TGTGCCAGCAGCTCAAGAACAGGGGGCCCATACGAGCAGTACTTC
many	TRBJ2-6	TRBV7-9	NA	CASSLRTGFSGANVLTF	TGTGCCAGCAGCTTACGTACAGGGTTTTCTGGGGCCAACGTCCTGACTTTC
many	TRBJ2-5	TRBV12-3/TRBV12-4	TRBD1	CATTTGTAAQYF	TGTGCCACCACGACAGGGACCGCGGCCCAGTACTTC
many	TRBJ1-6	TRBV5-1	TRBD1	CASSSEGQGFSPLHF	TGCGCCAGCAGCTCAGAGGGACAGGGTTTTTCACCCCTCCACTTT
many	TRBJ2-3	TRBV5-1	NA	CASSLSGTGLDTQYF	TGCGCCAGCAGCTTGAGCGGGACAGGACTCGATACGCAGTATTTT
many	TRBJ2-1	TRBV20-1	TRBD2	CSANSGGQGYNEQFF	TGCAGTGCGAATAGCGGGGGACAAGGCTACAATGAGCAGTTCTTC